Presented here are 6 T cell receptor beta chains from one specimen sequenced in a study of Japanese encephalitis immunity and Zika vaccine responses. TCRdb itself ran the 5' RACE reads through MiXCR, one entry per CDR3 protein. The sample gives approximately 600 distinct CDR3 sequences, 3% to 4.5% of which show up once; 30% is in the top ten. Peptide pools at about 1 ug/mL each stimulated CFSE-labeled PBMCs over a roughly 6-day culture. Proliferating CD4 T cells were sorted unfixed as live CD56-CD19-CD16-CD3+CD4+ CFSE-low cells. The material was antigen-activated CD4+ T cells from blood, cultured, obtained during a Zika inactivated vaccine study. The origin of the receptors is an adult woman who received an inactivated Zika virus vaccine.

This clonotype is labeled medium-sized. V is TRBV7-3 and J is TRBJ2-3, with TRBD1 matching 8 bases. With V trimmed by 1 base and J by 3 bases, 6 bases remained unmatched. From germline, CDR1 is SGHTA and CDR2 FQGTGA. CDR3 length: 16 amino acids. CDR3 sequence (DNA): TGTGCCAGCAGCTTAATGGGGCAGGGGGCAACAGATACGCAGTATTTT. This codes for CASSLMGQGATDTQYF.

The chain joins TRBV20-1 to TRBJ1-5; D is perhaps TRBD1 (5 bases). Trimming took 5 bases from V and 6 from J, leaving 14 bases between them. The CDR3 loop spans 13 amino acids. Germline V lookup: CDR1 DFQATT, CDR2 SNEGSKA (reference sequence). CDR3 amino acids: CSALGQGLQPQHF. CDR3 sequence (DNA): TGCAGTGCTCTAGGGCAGGGACTTCAGCCCCAGCATTTT.

This clonotype appeared many times. V is TRBV3-1 and J is TRBJ2-2; tentatively, D is TRBD1 (6 bases). Trimming removed 1 base from V and 5 bases from J, with 8 bases in between. In germline, CDR1 is LGHDT, CDR2 YNNKEL (reference sequence). CDR3 length: 14 amino acids. CDR3 sequence: CASSQVDRTGELFF. The CDR3 DNA reads TGTGCCAGCAGCCAAGTGGACAGAACCGGGGAGCTGTTTTTT. The entire variable domain, with the rest obtained from reference TRBV3-1 and TRBJ2-2, is as follows: DTAVSQTPKYLVTQMGNDKSIKCEQNLGHDTMYWYKQDSKKFLKIMFSYNNKELIINETVPNRFSPKSPDKAHLNLHINSLELGDSAVYFCASSQVDRTGELFFGEGSRLTVL.

This clonotype qualifies as large (0.1 to 1%). The rearrangement links TRBV5-1 to TRBJ2-5; D may correspond to TRBD1 or TRBD2 (5 bases each). The CDR3 loop spans 13 amino acids. The ends were cut back, 0 bases at V and 5 bases at J, with 8 bases in the middle. Germline-derived CDR1 and CDR2 are SGHRS and YFSETQ. CDR3 in DNA: TGCGCCAGCAGCTTGGTAGGGGAGGAGACCCAGTACTTC. This sequence encodes CASSLVGEETQYF.

By proportion, this clonotype is medium-sized. The rearrangement joins TRBV13 to TRBJ1-6, with 9 bases aligning to TRBD1. CDR3 length equals 15 residues. Germline V gene data show CDR1 as PRHDT and CDR2 as FYEKMQ (reference sequence). The V segment lost 3 bases and the J segment 7 bases; nucleotides outside the gene matches: 4. DNA of the CDR3: TGTGCCAGCAGCTTGGGGGACAGGGAAAATTCACCCCTCCACTTT. It specifies CASSLGDRENSPLHF.

For this clonotype: A far larger clone is one base from this, pointing to a likely read error. CDR3 nucleotides: TGTGCCAGCAGCGGGCCGCTCTCCTACAATGAGCAGTACTTC. Translating it yields CASSGPLSYNEQYF. The chain links TRBV28 to TRBJ2-7; no firm D call. This CDR3 spans 14 amino acids. Trimming removed 6 bases at V and 7 bases at J, with 19 bases between. Germline V gives CDR1 MDHEN, CDR2 SYDVKM.